This TCR beta chain was captured in a study of blood T cell repertoires in COVID-19. Study as a whole: Sites in the United States, Italy and Spain provided acute and convalescent COVID-19 samples. From T cells, B-cell-depleted T cells, or PBMCs came the material, which was cDNA or gDNA.

V shed 5 bases, J shed 0 bases, and the junction held 6 bases outside the gene matches. The CDR3 is 15 amino acids. Germline assignment: CDR1 SGDLS and CDR2 YYNGEE. Participant ages covered about 18 to 100 years across 25 or so US areas. In Cohort 3, a recovered donor had either two negative PCRs, clearance, or symptom resolution. Generated by immunoSEQ multiplex PCR, the TCRdb table keeps only in-frame clones and is missing some. The sample records approximately 180,000 clones, around 80% being singletons. The TCR sequence derives from a man aged 50 to 60 who had recovered from COVID-19. Sequencing used PBMCs or T cells enriched from blood (not recorded which). The chain uses TRBV9 and TRBJ2-3, with 7 bases aligning to TRBD2. CDR3: CASSSSGVSTDTQYF. The CDR3 DNA reads TGTGCCAGCAGTTCAAGCGGGGTTAGCACAGATACGCAGTATTTT. The complete variable domain, with remaining parts taken from reference TRBV9 and TRBJ2-3, reads DSGVTQTPKHLITATGQRVTLRCSPRSGDLSVYWYQQSLDQGLQFLIQYYNGEERAKGNILERFSAQQFPDLHSELNLSSLELGDSALYFCASSSSGVSTDTQYFGPGTRLTVL.